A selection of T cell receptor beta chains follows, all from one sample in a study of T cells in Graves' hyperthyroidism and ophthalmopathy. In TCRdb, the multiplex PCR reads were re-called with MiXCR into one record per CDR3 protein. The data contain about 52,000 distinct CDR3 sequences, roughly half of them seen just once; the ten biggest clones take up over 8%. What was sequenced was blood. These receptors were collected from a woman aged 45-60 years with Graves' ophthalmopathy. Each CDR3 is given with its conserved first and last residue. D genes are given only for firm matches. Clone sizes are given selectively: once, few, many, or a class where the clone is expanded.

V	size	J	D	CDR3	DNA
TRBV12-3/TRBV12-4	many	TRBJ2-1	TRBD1	CASSLEQGVYNEQFF	TGTGCCAGCAGTTTAGAACAGGGGGTCTACAATGAGCAGTTCTTC
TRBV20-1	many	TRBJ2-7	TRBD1	CSAREAVRGSYEQYF	TGCAGTGCTAGAGAGGCTGTCAGGGGGTCCTACGAGCAGTACTTC
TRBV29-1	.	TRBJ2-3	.	CSVVGAGITDTQYF	TGCAGCGTTGTAGGGGCAGGGATAACAGATACGCAGTATTTT
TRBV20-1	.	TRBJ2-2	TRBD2	CSARDHRGGDTGELLF	TGCAGTGCTAGAGATCATCGGGGGGGAGACACCGGGGAGCTGCTTTTT
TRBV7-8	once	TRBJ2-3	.	CASGLGSGRGSDTQYF	TGTGCCAGCGGCTTAGGTTCGGGGCGAGGTTCAGATACGCAGTATTTT
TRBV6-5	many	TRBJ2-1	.	CASSYSLPPGDEQFF	TGTGCCAGCAGTTACTCCCTCCCCCCAGGTGATGAGCAGTTCTTC
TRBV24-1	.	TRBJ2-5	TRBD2	CATKTSGRWETQYF	TGTGCCACTAAGACTAGCGGGAGGTGGGAGACCCAGTACTTC
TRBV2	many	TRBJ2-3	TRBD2	CATLAGGIDTQYF	TGTGCCACCCTAGCGGGGGGGATAGATACGCAGTATTTT
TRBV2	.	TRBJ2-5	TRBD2	CAIHSGTSGGSQRTQYF	TGTGCCATCCATAGCGGGACTAGCGGGGGGTCACAGCGGACCCAGTACTTC
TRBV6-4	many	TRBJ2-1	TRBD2	CASSDSSSSGGQFF	TGTGCCAGCAGTGACTCCTCTTCTAGCGGGGGCCAGTTCTTC
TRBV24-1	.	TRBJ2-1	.	CATSDRGGQIYNEQFF	TGTGCCACCAGTGATCGAGGGGGTCAAATCTACAATGAGCAGTTCTTC
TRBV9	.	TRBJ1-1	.	CASSVVGGNAEAFF	TGTGCCAGCAGCGTAGTCGGGGGGAACGCTGAAGCTTTCTTT
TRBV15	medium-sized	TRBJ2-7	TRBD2	CATSRGMREEQYF	TGTGCCACCAGCAGGGGAATGCGGGAGGAGCAGTACTTC
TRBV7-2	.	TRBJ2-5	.	CASSPARRALVTQYF	TGTGCCAGCAGCCCGGCAAGGCGAGCATTGGTGACCCAGTACTTC
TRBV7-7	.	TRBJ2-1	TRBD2	CASSQIPGLAGANEQFF	TGCGCCAGCAGCCAAATCCCAGGACTAGCGGGAGCAAATGAGCAGTTCTTC
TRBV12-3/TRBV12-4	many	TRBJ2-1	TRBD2	CASSLALAGGYEQFF	TGTGCCAGCAGTTTAGCGCTAGCGGGGGGCTATGAGCAGTTCTTC
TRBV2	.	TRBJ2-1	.	CASKRGTSYNEQFF	TGTGCCAGCAAGAGGGGGACCTCCTACAATGAGCAGTTCTTC
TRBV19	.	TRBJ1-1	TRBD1	CVTNTGGLLNTEAFF	TGTGTCACAAATACAGGGGGCCTACTGAACACGGAAGCGTTCTTT
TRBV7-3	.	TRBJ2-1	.	CASSPDPSSYNEQFF	TGTGCCAGCAGCCCCGACCCGAGCTCCTACAATGAGCAGTTCTTC
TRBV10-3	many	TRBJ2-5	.	CAAGGALQETQYF	TGTGCAGCAGGAGGGGCCCTCCAAGAGACCCAGTACTTC
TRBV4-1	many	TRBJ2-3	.	CASSLRAGPSTDTQYF	TGCGCCAGCAGCCTAAGAGCCGGACCCAGCACAGATACGCAGTATTTT
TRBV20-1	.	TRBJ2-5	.	CGARRQQETQYF	TGCGGTGCTAGACGGCAGCAGGAGACCCAGTACTTC
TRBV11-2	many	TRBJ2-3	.	CASSLNGAITDTQYF	TGTGCCAGCAGCTTAAACGGGGCGATCACAGATACGCAGTATTTT